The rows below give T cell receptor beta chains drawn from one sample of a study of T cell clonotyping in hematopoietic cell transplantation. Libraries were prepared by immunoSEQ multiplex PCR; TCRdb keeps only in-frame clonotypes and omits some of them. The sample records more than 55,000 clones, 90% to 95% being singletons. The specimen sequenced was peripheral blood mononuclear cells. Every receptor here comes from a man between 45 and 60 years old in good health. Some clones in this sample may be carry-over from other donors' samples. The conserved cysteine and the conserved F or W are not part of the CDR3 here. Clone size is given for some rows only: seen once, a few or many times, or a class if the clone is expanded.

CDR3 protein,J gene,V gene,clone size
ASSPYQLAPYEQY,TRBJ2-7,TRBV27,.
ASSESIEGGPATNEKLF,TRBJ1-4,TRBV2,.
ASTLIGGVGNQPQH,TRBJ1-5,TRBV28,.
ASSRTGTGDSPLH,TRBJ1-6,TRBV7-6,.
ASSGQGSGQPQH,TRBJ1-5,TRBV2,once
ASSRDRTSYEQY,TRBJ2-7,TRBV7-6,.
ASSYGQGLGYT,TRBJ1-2,TRBV6-5,.
ASSQDIWTGTSTYEQY,TRBJ2-7,TRBV4-3,.
ASSGQGGNTGELF,TRBJ2-2,TRBV2,.
ASSLGYSNQPQH,TRBJ1-5,TRBV7-9,few
ASSQDWASSEDEQF,TRBJ2-1,TRBV4-2,.
ASSLDSGVNEKLF,TRBJ1-4,TRBV5-1,.
ASSQPLRGAGGTEAF,TRBJ1-1,TRBV14,.
ASSSPGGLGETQY,TRBJ2-5,TRBV7-9,.
ASSASMTDTQY,TRBJ2-3,TRBV9,.
ASADVEGMNTGELF,TRBJ2-2,TRBV5-1,once
ASSTAGGELF,TRBJ2-2,TRBV7-6,once
ASSEEGGMNTEAF,TRBJ1-1,TRBV2,.
ASSASSGGAPDTQY,TRBJ2-3,TRBV2,.
ASSLSYRDSSYEQY,TRBJ2-7,TRBV4-2,.
ASTPGRKSTNEKLF,TRBJ1-4,TRBV19,.
ASRDRAHQPQH,TRBJ1-5,TRBV2,.
ASSSGLAEGVTDTQY,TRBJ2-3,TRBV11-3,once
ASSEGSGNTIY,TRBJ1-3,TRBV6-1,.
ASSALVGANYGYT,TRBJ1-2,TRBV9,.
TSRPPRLAPNEQF,TRBJ2-1,TRBV1,.
ASSFTYPDRRNLYEQY,TRBJ2-7,TRBV27,once
AWSWTGGQETQY,TRBJ2-5,TRBV30,.
ASSPQGANTEAF,TRBJ1-1,TRBV28,.
ASSLRPGLNSPLH,TRBJ1-6,TRBV7-2,once
ASSESRGSGYT,TRBJ1-2,TRBV7-9,.
ASSSKAGRQETQY,TRBJ2-5,TRBV28,.
ASSLAVAVGYEQY,TRBJ2-7,TRBV7-2,.
ASSLGGAPDTQY,TRBJ2-3,TRBV11-3,.
ASSTTVAGNTIY,TRBJ1-3,TRBV28,.
ASSYGVREQF,TRBJ2-1,TRBV6-6,.
ASSRGGGSGSSYEQY,TRBJ2-7,TRBV14,.
ASSLAREQPLREQY,TRBJ2-7,TRBV5-6,few
AISELGGNEAF,TRBJ1-1,TRBV10-3,.
ASKSVWASDEQY,TRBJ2-7,TRBV19,.
ASSPPLNYGYT,TRBJ1-2,TRBV28,.
ASSLAYSIHNEQF,TRBJ2-1,TRBV28,.
ASGQNSYEQY,TRBJ2-7,TRBV28,.
ASSMGLAGYGYT,TRBJ1-2,TRBV9,.
ASSLRSTYEQY,TRBJ2-7,TRBV7-2,.
SVPGRGSYEQY,TRBJ2-7,TRBV29-1,.
AWSVGADTQY,TRBJ2-3,TRBV30,once